One and the same sample provided the 4 T cell receptor beta chains below, sequenced in a study of T cell changes during pregnancy in multiple sclerosis. TCRdb keeps only in-frame clones here, not all; method: immunoSEQ multiplex PCR. The repertoire holds some 96,000 clones, about 90% seen once, with less than 2% in the top ten. The sample was peripheral blood, taken after pregnancy. Every receptor here comes from a female donor with multiple sclerosis, enrolled in a pregnancy study.

The chain links TRBV5-4 to TRBJ2-2; D is possibly TRBD1 (6 bases). This CDR3 spans 15 amino acids. V lost 4 bases, J lost 4 bases, and 14 bases lay in between. CDR1 is SGHNT, CDR2 YYREEE, per germline (reference sequence). This CDR3 is CASSLNRAGTGELFF. Here the CDR3 DNA reads TGTGCCAGCAGCCTCAACAGGGCCGGCACCGGGGAGCTGTTTTTT.

V usage is TRBV29-1 and J usage is TRBJ1-2, with a weak D call TRBD1 (6 bases). CDR1 and CDR2 from the germline V gene are SQVTM and ANQGSEA. The CDR3 extends over 13 amino acids. Trimming shortened V by 7 bases and J by 4 bases, and 16 bases separated the two germline ends. As DNA, the CDR3 is TGCAGCGCCGTGGCCCCAGGGGTCTATGGCTACACCTTC. Translation gives CSAVAPGVYGYTF.

The chain joins TRBV9 to TRBJ2-3; TRBD2 aligns across 9 bases. Trimming at V came to 1 base and at J to 2 bases, leaving 11 bases not matched to a gene. CDR3 length: 18 residues. CDR1 and CDR2 from the germline V gene are SGDLS and YYNGEE. The CDR3 nucleotides are TGTGCCAGCAGCGTAAGTAGCGGGAGCCCATTACCCACAGATACGCAGTATTTT. Translated, it gives CASSVSSGSPLPTDTQYF.

This rearrangement joins TRBV5-1 to TRBJ2-3, with 9 bases fitting TRBD2. Trimming at V came to 0 bases and at J to 3 bases, leaving 5 bases not matched to a gene. Germline values: CDR1 SGHRS, CDR2 YFSETQ. The CDR3 is 16 amino acids. CDR3 DNA: TGCGCCAGCAGCTTGGCCCCAGCGGGGGGAACAGATACGCAGTATTTT. Encoded protein: CASSLAPAGGTDTQYF. Full variable domain (missing parts from reference TRBV5-1 and TRBJ2-3): KAGVTQTPRYLIKTRGQQVTLSCSPISGHRSVSWYQQTPGQGLQFLFEYFSETQRNKGNFPGRFSGRQFSNSRSEMNVSTLELGDSALYLCASSLAPAGGTDTQYFGPGTRLTVL.